This section outlines one T cell receptor (beta chain) sequence together with its context. What antigen it recognizes has not been identified. No much larger clone exists at a distance of one base, and base qualities are not known. The immunoSEQ Assay, a bias-controlled multiplex PCR, was used to amplify TCRbeta CDR3 regions from genomic DNA. The original pipeline was this. The number of nucleated cells in each sample was estimated from the amplification of reference gene primers within the assay. Sequence reads were collapsed and filtered to measure the absolute abundance of every unique TCRbeta CDR3 rearrangement. For each sample, productive Simpson clonality was calculated by taking the square root of Simpson's diversity index across productive rearrangements. TCRdb mirrors the immuneACCESS table, restricted to in-frame sequences. Some clones are absent from its copies; in checked studies, under half trace to an unresolved V gene, and the reason for the others is unknown. From that table come the V and J calls and clone size; the DNA was used to work out D and trimming. The sample table shows around 320,000 clones, and approximately 91% are seen once. The leading ten clones occupy about 4% of the sample.

Clipping removes 5 bases from V and 6 bases from J, with 7 as the unmatched junction base count. Inclusive of the bounding cysteine and phenylalanine, the CDR3 is 14 residues long. The entry retains the CDR3 DNA only, 42 bases that are in frame from base 1. The germline V gene gives CDR1 as MGHDK and CDR2 as SYGVNS. These data originate in a study of blood T cell repertoires in COVID-19 (dated by TCRdb to 2018 to 2020). Looking at the study overall: Collaborator samples came from the United States, Italy and Spain and covered acute and convalescent phases of COVID-19. Subjects who had been exposed to COVID-19, were actively infected with it, or had recovered from it provided the deeply sampled blood TCRbeta repertoires that made up the dataset. Where available, HLA class I and class II types were obtained from metadata supplied by the sample provider rather than from assay-based typing. Samples came from the ongoing ImmuneRACE study (first 160 participants) plus 1,254 subjects from 6 global collaborators. The prospective study material was composed of cDNA or gDNA derived from T cells, B-cell-depleted T cells, or PBMCs. A de-identified subject ID, COVID-19 status, age in years and sex were almost always included in the sample metadata. The repertoires were released in a freely available public database meant as a resource for research on the immune response to SARS-CoV-2.

Findings and caveats that apply to the study as a whole: How much clinical and demographic metadata was included differed by source and by participant, and the metadata was provided uncurated.

In the prospective study, participants were 18 to 89 years old, resided in about two dozen geographic areas of the United States, and were enrolled through a virtual design. Cohort assignment in the prospective study relied on participant-reported clinical history from a screening survey and a study questionnaire. Exposed participants had been in contact, within 2 weeks of entering the study, with a person who had a PCR-confirmed or clinician-diagnosed case of COVID-19. Each participant in the prospective study had whole blood, serum and a nasopharyngeal or oropharyngeal swab collected by mobile phlebotomists. Over a roughly two-month period, participants in the prospective study had the option of providing additional blood draws and questionnaires. Blood samples from the prospective study were shipped frozen or at room temperature prior to DNA extraction.

The rearranged chain carries TRBV25-1 and TRBJ2-7; 10 central bases correspond to TRBD1. The sequence was obtained from a woman aged 25 to 45 who had been exposed to COVID-19. Source material: PBMCs or T cells enriched from blood (not recorded which). CDR3 reads: CASSPGTGAGEQYF. The DNA is as follows: TGTGCCAGCAGTCCCGGGACAGGGGCGGGCGAGCAGTACTTC.